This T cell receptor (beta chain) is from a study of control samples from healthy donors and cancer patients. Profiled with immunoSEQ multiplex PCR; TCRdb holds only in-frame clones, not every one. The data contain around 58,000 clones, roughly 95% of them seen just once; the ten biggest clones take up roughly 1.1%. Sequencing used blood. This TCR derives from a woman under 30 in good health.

CDR3 DNA sequence: TGTGCCAGCAGCCAAGACGGGGTTGAGGGAGCTTTCTTT. It yields the protein CASSQDGVEGAFF. The chain is built from TRBV4-2 and TRBJ1-1; D is ambiguous. The germline CDR1 and CDR2 sequences are LGHNA and YNFKEQ. V was shortened by 0 bases and J by 10 bases, with 12 bases between the two germline ends. The CDR3 contains 13 residues.